The sample holds one count of the clone carrying this T cell receptor (beta chain). Trimming cost V 3 bases and J 9 bases, with 12 bases left between them. This CDR3 has 13 residues. Germline V lookup: CDR1 MGHDK, CDR2 SYGVNS. These data come from a study of blood T cell repertoires in COVID-19. Study context: Acute-phase and convalescent COVID-19 samples originated in the United States, Italy and Spain.

Original methodology: Amplified reference gene primers provided the basis for estimating nucleated cell counts. Clones were read by immunoSEQ multiplex PCR, and TCRdb kept only the in-frame ones, dropping some. D and trimming were read from the DNA, whereas the V and J calls and clone size are those reported in that table. In the table there are 200,000 to 300,000 clones, approximately 87% of which are singletons. What was sequenced was peripheral blood. The chain combines TRBV25-1 with TRBJ2-1; unclear D gene. The sequence derives from a woman in her thirties or forties who had recovered from COVID-19. CDR3 residues: CASSDAWSGEQFF. The CDR3 region has the DNA TGTGCCAGCAGTGATGCCTGGAGTGGTGAGCAGTTCTTC.